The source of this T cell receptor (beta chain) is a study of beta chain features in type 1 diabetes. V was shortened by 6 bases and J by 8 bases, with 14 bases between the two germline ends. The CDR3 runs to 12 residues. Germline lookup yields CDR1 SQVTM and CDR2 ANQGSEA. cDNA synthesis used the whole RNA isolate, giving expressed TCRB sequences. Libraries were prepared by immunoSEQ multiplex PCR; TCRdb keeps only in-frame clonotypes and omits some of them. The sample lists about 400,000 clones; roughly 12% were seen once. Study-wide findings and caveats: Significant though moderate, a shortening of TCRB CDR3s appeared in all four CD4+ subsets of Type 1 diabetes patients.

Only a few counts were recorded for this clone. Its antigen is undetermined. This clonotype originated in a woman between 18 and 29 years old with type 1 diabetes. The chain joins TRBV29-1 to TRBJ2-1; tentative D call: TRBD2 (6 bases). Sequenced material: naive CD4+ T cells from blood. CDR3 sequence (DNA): TGCAGCGTCCAGACTAGTATCGATGAGCAGTTCTTC. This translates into CSVQTSIDEQFF.